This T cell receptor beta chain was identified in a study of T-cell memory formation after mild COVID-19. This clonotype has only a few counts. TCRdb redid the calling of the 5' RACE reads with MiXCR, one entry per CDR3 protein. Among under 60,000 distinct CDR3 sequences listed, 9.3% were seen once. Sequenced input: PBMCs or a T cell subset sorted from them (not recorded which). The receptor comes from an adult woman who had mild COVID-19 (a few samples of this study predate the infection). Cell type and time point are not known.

CDR3 sequence (DNA): TGTGCCAGCAGTGTCGGGGGGGAGGCGGCAGATACGCAGTATTTT. This codes for CASSVGGEAADTQYF. V usage is TRBV6-4 and J usage is TRBJ2-3; 8 bases align to TRBD2. Germline V lookup: CDR1 MRHNA, CDR2 SNTAGT. V was pared by 4 bases and J by 4 bases, with 7 bases of the junction left unmatched. The CDR3 spans 15 residues.